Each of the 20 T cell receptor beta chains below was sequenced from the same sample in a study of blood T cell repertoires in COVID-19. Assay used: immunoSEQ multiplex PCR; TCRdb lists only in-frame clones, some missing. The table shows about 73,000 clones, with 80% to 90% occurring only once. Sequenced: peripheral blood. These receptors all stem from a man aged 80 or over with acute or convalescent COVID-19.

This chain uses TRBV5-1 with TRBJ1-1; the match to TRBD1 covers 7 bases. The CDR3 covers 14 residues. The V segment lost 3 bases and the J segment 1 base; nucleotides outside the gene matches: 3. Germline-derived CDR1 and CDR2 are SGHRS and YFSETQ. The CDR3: CASSSGQRNTEAFF. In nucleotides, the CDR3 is TGCGCCAGCAGCTCGGGACAGAGGAACACTGAAGCTTTCTTT.

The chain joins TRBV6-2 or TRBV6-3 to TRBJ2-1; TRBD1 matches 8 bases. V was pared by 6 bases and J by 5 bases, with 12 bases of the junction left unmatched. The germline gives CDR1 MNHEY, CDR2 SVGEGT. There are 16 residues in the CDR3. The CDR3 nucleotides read TGTGCCAGCAGCTCGGGCCCCGGGACAGGCGACAATGAGCAGTTCTTC. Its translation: CASSSGPGTGDNEQFF.

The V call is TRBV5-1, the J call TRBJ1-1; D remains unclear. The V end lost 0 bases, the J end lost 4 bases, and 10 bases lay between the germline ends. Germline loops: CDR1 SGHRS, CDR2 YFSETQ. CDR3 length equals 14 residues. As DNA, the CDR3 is TGCGCCAGCAGCTTGGACGGGGTCGGCACTGAAGCTTTCTTT. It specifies CASSLDGVGTEAFF.

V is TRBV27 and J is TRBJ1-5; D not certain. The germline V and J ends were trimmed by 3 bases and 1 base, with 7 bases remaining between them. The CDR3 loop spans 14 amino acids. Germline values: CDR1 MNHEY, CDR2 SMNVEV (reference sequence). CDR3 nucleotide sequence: TGTGCCAGCAGTTTTCAGAACAGCAATCAGCCCCAGCATTTT. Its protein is CASSFQNSNQPQHF.

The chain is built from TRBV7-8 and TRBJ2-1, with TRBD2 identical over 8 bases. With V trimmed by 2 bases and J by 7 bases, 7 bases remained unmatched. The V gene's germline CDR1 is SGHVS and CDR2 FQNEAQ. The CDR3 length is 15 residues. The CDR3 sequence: CASSLQAGVLNEQFF. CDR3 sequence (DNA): TGTGCCAGCAGCTTACAAGCGGGAGTCCTTAATGAGCAGTTCTTC.

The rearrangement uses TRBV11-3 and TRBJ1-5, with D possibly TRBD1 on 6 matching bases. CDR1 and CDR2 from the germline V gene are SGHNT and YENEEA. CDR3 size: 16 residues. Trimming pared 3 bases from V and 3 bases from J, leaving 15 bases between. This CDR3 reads CASSFPYRVDNQPQHF. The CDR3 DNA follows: TGTGCCAGCAGCTTCCCTTACAGGGTAGACAATCAGCCCCAGCATTTT. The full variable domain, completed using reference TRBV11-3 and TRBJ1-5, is EAGVVQSPRYKIIEKKQPVAFWCNPISGHNTLYWYLQNLGQGPELLIRYENEEAVDDSQLPKDRFSAERLKGVDSTLKIQPAELGDSAVYLCASSFPYRVDNQPQHFGDGTRLSIL.

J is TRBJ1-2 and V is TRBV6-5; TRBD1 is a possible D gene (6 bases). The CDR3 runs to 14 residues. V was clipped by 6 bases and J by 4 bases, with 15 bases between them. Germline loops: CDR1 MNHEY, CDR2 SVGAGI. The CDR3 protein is CASSPGQQSYGYTF. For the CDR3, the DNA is TGTGCCAGCAGCCCCGGACAGCAGAGCTATGGCTACACCTTC.

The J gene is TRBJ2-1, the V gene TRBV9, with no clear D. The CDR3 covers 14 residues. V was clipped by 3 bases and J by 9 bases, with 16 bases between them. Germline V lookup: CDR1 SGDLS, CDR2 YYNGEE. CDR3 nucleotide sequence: TGTGCCAGCAGCGAGAGTCTAGAGATCCTTGAGCAGTTCTTC. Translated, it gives CASSESLEILEQFF.

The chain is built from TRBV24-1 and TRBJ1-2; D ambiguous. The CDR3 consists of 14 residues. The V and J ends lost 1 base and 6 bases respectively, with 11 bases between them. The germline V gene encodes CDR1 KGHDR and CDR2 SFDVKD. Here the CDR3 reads CATSDFRTGDGYTF. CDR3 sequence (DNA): TGTGCCACCAGTGATTTTAGGACCGGGGATGGCTACACCTTC.

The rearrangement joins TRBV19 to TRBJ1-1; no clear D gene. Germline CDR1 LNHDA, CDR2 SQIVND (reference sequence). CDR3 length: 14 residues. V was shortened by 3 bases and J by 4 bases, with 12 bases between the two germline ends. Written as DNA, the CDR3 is TGTGCCAGTAGTATTTGGCTGCGGGGCACTGAAGCTTTCTTT. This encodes CASSIWLRGTEAFF.

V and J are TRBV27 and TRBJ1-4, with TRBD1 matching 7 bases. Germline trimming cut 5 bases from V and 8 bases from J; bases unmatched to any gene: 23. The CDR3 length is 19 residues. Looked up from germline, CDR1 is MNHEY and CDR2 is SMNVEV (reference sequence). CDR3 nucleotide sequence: TGTGCCAGCAGTCTGACGCCCTCAGGGACAGCCGGCGCCGGCGAAAAACTGTTTTTT. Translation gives CASSLTPSGTAGAGEKLFF.

The CDR3 sequence: CAISTGTGNQPQHF. DNA for the CDR3: TGTGCCATCAGCACCGGGACAGGGAATCAGCCCCAGCATTTT. The J gene is TRBJ1-5, the V gene TRBV10-3; TRBD1 matches at 9 bases. Germline loops: CDR1 ENHRY, CDR2 SYGVKD. The CDR3 sequence is 14 residues long. Trimming cost V 6 bases and J 4 bases; bases outside gene matches: 4.

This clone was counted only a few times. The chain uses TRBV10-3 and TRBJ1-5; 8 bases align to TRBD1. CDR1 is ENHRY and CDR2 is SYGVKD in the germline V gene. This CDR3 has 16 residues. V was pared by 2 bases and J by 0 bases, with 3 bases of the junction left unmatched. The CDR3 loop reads CAISEDGQGSNQPQHF. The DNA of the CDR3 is TGTGCCATCAGTGAGGACGGACAGGGTAGCAATCAGCCCCAGCATTTT.

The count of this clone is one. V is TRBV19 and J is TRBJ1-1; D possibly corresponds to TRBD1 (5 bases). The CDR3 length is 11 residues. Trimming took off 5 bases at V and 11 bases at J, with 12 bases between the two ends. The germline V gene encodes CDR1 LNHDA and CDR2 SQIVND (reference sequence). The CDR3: CASSSRAAAFF. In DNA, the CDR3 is TGTGCCAGTAGTTCCAGGGCGGCGGCTTTCTTT. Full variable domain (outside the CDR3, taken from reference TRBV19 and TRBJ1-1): DGGITQSPKYLFRKEGQNVTLSCEQNLNHDAMYWYRQDPGQGLRLIYYSQIVNDFQKGDIAEGYSVSREKKESFPLTVTSAQKNPTAFYLCASSSRAAAFFGQGTRLTVV.

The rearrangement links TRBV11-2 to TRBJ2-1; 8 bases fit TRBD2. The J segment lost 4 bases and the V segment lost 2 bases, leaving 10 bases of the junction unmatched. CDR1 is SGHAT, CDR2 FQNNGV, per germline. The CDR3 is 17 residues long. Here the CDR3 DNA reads TGTGCCAGCAGCTTAAGGACGGGCAGCGGGAGATACAATGAGCAGTTCTTC. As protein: CASSLRTGSGRYNEQFF.

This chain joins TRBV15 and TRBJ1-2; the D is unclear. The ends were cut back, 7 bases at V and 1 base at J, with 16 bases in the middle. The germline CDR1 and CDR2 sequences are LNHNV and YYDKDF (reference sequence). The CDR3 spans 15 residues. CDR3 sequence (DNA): TGTGCCACCAAAAGTCGTGGCCAGAATAACTATGGCTACACCTTC. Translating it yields CATKSRGQNNYGYTF.

The CDR3 DNA sequence: TGTGCCAGCAGCTTCACCGGAACGGAGGTCTACGAGCAGTACTTC. This codes for CASSFTGTEVYEQYF. The V gene is TRBV7-2, the J gene TRBJ2-7; possibly TRBD2 for D (5 bases). The CDR3 contains 15 residues. The ends were cut back, 3 bases at V and 3 bases at J, with 15 bases in the middle. CDR1 and CDR2 (germline): SGHTA, FQGNSA.

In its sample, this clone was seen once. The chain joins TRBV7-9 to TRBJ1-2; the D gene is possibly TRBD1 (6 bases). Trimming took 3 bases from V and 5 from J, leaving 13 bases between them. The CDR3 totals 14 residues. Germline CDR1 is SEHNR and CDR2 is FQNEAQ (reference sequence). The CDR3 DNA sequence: TGTGCCAGCAGCTTTACAGGGTGGGGATATGGCTACACCTTC. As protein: CASSFTGWGYGYTF.

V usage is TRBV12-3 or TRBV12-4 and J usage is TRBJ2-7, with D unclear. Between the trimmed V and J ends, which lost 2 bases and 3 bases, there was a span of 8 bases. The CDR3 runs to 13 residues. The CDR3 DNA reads TGTGCCAGCAGTTTACCCCCCGGCTACGAGCAGTACTTC. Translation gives CASSLPPGYEQYF.

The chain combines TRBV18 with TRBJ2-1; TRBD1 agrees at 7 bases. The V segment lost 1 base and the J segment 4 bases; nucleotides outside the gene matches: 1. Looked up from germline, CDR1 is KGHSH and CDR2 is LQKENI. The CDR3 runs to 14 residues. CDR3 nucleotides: TGTGCCAGCTCACCACAGGGGGCGTACAATGAGCAGTTCTTC. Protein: CASSPQGAYNEQFF. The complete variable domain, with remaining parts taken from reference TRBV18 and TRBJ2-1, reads NAGVMQNPRHLVRRRGQEARLRCSPMKGHSHVYWYRQLPEEGLKFMVYLQKENIIDESGMPKERFSAEFPKEGPSILRIQQVVRGDSAAYFCASSPQGAYNEQFFGPGTRLTVL.